Sequencing of this T cell receptor beta chain was carried out in a study of resident and recirculating memory T cells in vitiligo. General study findings and limits: Clonality differed among vitiligo lesions, with no unique dominant clone.

Turning to this clone: The antigen is unknown.

Some clones are missing from TCRdb's copy, which holds only in-frame ones; the method was immunoSEQ multiplex PCR. Among about 76,000 clones listed, about 90% were seen once. With 0 bases removed from V and 7 bases from J, the gap between germline ends came to 7 bases. CDR3 length: 13 amino acids. CDR1 is MNHEY, CDR2 SMNVEV, per germline (reference sequence). The sequencing input was blood. The chain joins TRBV27 to TRBJ2-1; maybe TRBD1 (6 bases). The TCR sequence derives from a male donor with vitiligo. The CDR3 DNA reads as TGTGCCAGCAGTTTATCAAGGGGGAATGAGCAGTTCTTC. Its protein is CASSLSRGNEQFF.